The subject of this entry is one TCR beta chain. This sample was taken from a study of blood T cell repertoires in COVID-19. Only in-frame clones appear in the TCRdb table, and some are missing; sequencing was by immunoSEQ multiplex PCR. Here the sample spans about 190,000 clones, about four fifths being singletons. Germline lookup yields CDR1 MGHRA and CDR2 YSYEKL. V was pared by 4 bases and J by 0 bases, with 8 bases of the junction left unmatched. The CDR3 runs to 18 residues. The chain couples TRBV4-1 to TRBJ2-5; 13 bases fit TRBD2. The source of this sequence is a man aged 60-69 years with acute or convalescent COVID-19. Material for sequencing was peripheral blood. The CDR3 DNA is TGCGCCAGCAGCCCATCCGGGACTAGCGGGGCGTACCAAGAGACCCAGTACTTC. Translated, it gives CASSPSGTSGAYQETQYF.